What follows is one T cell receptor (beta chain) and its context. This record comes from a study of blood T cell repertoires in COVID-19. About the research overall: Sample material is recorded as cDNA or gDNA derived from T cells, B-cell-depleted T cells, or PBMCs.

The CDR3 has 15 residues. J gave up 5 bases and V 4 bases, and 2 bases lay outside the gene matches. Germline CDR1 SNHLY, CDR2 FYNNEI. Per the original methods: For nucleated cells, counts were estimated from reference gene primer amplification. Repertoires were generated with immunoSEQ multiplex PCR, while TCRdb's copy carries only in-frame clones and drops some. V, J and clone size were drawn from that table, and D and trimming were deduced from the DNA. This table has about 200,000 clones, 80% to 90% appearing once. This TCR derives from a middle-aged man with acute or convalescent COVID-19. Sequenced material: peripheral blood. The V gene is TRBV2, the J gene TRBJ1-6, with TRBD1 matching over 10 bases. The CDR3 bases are TGTGCCAGCAGTGCGGGACAGGGGAATAATTCACCCCTCCACTTT. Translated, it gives CASSAGQGNNSPLHF. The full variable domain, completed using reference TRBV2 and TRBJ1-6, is EPEVTQTPSHQVTQMGQEVILRCVPISNHLYFYWYRQILGQKVEFLVSFYNNEISEKSEIFDDQFSVERPDGSNFTLKIRSTKLEDSAMYFCASSAGQGNNSPLHFGNGTRLTVT.